The clone carrying this T cell receptor beta chain has only a few counts. The sample belongs to a study of T-cell memory formation after mild COVID-19. Via MiXCR, TCRdb re-called the 5' RACE reads, giving one row per CDR3 protein. The sample has just under 350,000 distinct CDR3 sequences, about an eighth seen once. V gave up 3 bases and J gave up 2 bases, with 13 bases separating them. The CDR3 is made up of 15 amino acids. In germline, CDR1 is SGHRS, CDR2 YFSETQ. The material sequenced was PBMCs or a T cell subset sorted from them (not recorded which). This clonotype originated in a man younger than 30 who had mild COVID-19 (a few samples of this study predate the infection). Cell type and time point are not known. V is TRBV5-1 and J is TRBJ2-3; possible D gene TRBD2, 5 bases. The DNA for the CDR3 is TGCGCCAGCAGCTCGGACTCTACGGACACAGATACGCAGTATTTT. Its protein is CASSSDSTDTDTQYF. Full variable domain (outside the CDR3, taken from reference TRBV5-1 and TRBJ2-3): KAGVTQTPRYLIKTRGQQVTLSCSPISGHRSVSWYQQTPGQGLQFLFEYFSETQRNKGNFPGRFSGRQFSNSRSEMNVSTLELGDSALYLCASSSDSTDTDTQYFGPGTRLTVL.